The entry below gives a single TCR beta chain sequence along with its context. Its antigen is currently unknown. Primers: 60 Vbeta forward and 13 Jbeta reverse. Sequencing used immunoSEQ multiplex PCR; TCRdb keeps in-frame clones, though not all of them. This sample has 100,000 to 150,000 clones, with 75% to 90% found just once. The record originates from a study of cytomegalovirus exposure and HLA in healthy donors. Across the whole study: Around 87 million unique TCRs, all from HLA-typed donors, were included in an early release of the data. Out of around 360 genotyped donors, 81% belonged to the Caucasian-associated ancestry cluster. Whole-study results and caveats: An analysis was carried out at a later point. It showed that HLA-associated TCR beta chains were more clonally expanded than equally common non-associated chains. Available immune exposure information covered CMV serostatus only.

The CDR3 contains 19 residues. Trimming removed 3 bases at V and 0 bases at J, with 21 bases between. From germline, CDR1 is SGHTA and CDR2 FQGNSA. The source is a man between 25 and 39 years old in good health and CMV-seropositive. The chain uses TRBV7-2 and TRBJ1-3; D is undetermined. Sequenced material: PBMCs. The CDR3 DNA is TGTGCCAGCAGCTTGGTCGCTCAAGTCCTTGGGAGCTCTGGAAACACCATATATTTT. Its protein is CASSLVAQVLGSSGNTIYF.